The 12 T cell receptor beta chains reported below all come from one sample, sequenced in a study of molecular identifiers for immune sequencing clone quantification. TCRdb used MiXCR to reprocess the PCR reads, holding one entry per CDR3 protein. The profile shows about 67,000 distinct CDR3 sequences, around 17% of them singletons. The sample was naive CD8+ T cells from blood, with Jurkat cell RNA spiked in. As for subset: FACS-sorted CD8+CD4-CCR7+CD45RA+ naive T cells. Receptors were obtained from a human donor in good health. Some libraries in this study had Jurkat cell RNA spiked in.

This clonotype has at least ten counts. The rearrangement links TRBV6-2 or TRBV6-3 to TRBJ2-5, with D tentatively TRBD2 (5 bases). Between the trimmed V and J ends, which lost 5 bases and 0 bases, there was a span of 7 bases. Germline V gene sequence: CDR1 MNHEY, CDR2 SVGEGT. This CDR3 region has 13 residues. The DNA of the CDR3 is TGTGCCAGCAGTCGACTACACCAAGAGACCCAGTACTTC. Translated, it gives CASSRLHQETQYF.

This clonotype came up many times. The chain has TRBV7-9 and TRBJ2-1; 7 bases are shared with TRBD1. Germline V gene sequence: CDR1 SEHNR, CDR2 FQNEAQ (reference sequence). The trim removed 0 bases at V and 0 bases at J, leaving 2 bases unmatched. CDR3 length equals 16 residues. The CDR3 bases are TGTGCCAGCAGCTTAGCGGGGGACAGCTCCTACAATGAGCAGTTCTTC. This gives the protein CASSLAGDSSYNEQFF. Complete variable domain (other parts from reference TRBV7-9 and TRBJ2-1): DTGVSQNPRHKITKRGQNVTFRCDPISEHNRLYWYRQTLGQGPEFLTYFQNEAQLEKSRLLSDRFSAERPKGSFSTLEIQRTEQGDSAMYLCASSLAGDSSYNEQFFGPGTRLTVL.

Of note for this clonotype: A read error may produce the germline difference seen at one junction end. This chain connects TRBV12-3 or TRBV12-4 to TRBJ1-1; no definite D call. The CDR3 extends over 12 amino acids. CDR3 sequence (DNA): TGTGCCAGCAGTATGATGAACACTGTAGCTTTCTTT. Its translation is CASSMMNTVAFF.

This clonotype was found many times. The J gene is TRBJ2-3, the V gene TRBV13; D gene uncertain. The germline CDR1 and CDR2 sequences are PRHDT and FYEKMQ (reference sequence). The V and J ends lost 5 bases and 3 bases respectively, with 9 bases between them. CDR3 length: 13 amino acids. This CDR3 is CASSQRKTDTQYF. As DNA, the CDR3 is TGTGCCAGCAGCCAACGAAAAACAGATACGCAGTATTTT.

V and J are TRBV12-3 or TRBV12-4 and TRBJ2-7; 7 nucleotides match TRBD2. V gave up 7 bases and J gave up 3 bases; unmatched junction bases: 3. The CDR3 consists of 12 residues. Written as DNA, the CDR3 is TGTGCCAGCAAGACTAGCAGCTACGAGCAGTACTTC. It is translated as CASKTSSYEQYF.

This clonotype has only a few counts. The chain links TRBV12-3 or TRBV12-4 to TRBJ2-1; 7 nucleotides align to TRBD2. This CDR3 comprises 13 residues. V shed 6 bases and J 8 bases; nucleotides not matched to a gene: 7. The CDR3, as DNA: TGTGCCAGCAGCCCCACTAGCGTTGATGAGCAGTTCTTC. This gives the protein CASSPTSVDEQFF.

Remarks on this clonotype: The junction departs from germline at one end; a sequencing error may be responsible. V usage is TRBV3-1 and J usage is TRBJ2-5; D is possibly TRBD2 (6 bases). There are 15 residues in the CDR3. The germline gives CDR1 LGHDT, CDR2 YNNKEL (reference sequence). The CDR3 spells CAGSQGVLEGETQYF. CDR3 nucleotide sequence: TGTGCCGGCAGCCAAGGTGTCTTGGAGGGAGAGACCCAGTACTTC.

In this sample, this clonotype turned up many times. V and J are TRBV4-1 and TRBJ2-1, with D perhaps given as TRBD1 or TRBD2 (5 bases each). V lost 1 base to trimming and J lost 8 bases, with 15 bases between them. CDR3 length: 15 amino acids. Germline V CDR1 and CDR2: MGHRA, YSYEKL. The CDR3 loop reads CASSQVSGWGYEQFF. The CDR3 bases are TGCGCCAGCAGCCAAGTAAGCGGCTGGGGGTATGAGCAGTTCTTC.

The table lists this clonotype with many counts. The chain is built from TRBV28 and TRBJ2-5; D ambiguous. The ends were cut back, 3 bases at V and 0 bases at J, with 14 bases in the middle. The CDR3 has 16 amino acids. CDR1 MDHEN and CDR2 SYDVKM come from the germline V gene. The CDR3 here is CASSLAISRYQETQYF. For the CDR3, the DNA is TGTGCCAGCAGTTTGGCAATTAGTAGGTACCAAGAGACCCAGTACTTC.

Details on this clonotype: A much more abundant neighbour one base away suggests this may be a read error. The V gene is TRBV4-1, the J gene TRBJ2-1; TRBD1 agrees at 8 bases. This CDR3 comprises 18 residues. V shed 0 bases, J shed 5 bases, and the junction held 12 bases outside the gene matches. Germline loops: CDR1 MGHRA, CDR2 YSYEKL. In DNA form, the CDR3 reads TGCGCCAGCAGCCAAGATAGGACAGGGCCAGCACGAGACAATGAGCAGTTCTTC. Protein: CASSQDRTGPARDNEQFF.

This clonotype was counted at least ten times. CDR3 bases: TGTGCCAGCATAGGTGGTAGCTCCTACAATGAGCAGTTCTTC. It specifies CASIGGSSYNEQFF. The chain uses TRBV25-1 and TRBJ2-1; D ambiguous. Trimming stripped 7 bases from V and 0 bases from J, with 10 bases between. In germline, CDR1 is MGHDK, CDR2 SYGVNS. The CDR3 totals 14 residues.

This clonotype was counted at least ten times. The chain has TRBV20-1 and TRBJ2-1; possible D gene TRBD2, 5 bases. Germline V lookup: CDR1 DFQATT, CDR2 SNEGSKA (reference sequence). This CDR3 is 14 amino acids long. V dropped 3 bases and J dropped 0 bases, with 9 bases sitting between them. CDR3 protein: CSASSGSSYNEQFF. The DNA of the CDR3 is TGCAGTGCTAGCAGTGGGAGCTCCTACAATGAGCAGTTCTTC.